Presented here are 21 T cell receptor beta chains from one specimen sequenced in a study of T-cell memory formation after mild COVID-19. TCRdb reanalysed the 5' RACE reads using MiXCR and keeps one entry per CDR3 protein. The table has hundreds of thousands of distinct CDR3 sequences, roughly 19% seen once. Material for sequencing was PBMCs or a T cell subset sorted from them (not recorded which). The receptors stem from a man younger than 35 who had mild COVID-19 (a few samples of this study predate the infection). Cell type and time point are not known.

This clonotype turned up a few times. The genes are TRBV4-2 and TRBJ2-2; TRBD2 aligns across 11 bases. This CDR3 has 17 residues. Trimming cost V 4 bases and J 7 bases; bases outside gene matches: 11. Germline-derived CDR1 and CDR2 are LGHNA and YNFKEQ. Written as DNA, the CDR3 is TGTGCCAGCAGCCCTCGACTAGCGGGGACAATCGGCGGGGAGCTGTTTTTT. Translating gives CASSPRLAGTIGGELFF.

This clonotype was seen repeatedly, ten times or more. The gene calls are TRBV29-1 and TRBJ1-1; D gene unclear. The CDR3 loop spans 13 amino acids. Per germline, CDR1 SQVTM and CDR2 ANQGSEA. The ends were cut back, 3 bases at V and 3 bases at J, with 11 bases in the middle. In DNA, the CDR3 is TGCAGCGTTGAGAAGGGTTGGGACACTGAAGCTTTCTTT. Amino acids: CSVEKGWDTEAFF.

The rearrangement joins TRBV7-2 to TRBJ1-5; D is ambiguous. V shed 4 bases and J shed 7 bases, with 8 bases lying between them. The CDR3 covers 12 residues. The V gene's germline CDR1 is SGHTA and CDR2 FQGNSA. CDR3 nucleotide sequence: TGTGCCAGCAGCTCGCTACAGCAGCCCCAGCATTTT. It is translated as CASSSLQQPQHF.

The chain recombines TRBV12-3 or TRBV12-4 with TRBJ1-1; the D gene is possibly TRBD1 (6 bases). The CDR3 sequence is 14 residues long. V was clipped by 6 bases and J by 4 bases, with 15 bases between them. CDR3 sequence (DNA): TGTGCCAGCAGCCCGACAGGCACTATCACTGAAGCTTTCTTT. Residues: CASSPTGTITEAFF.

This clonotype has just a few counts. The chain is built from TRBV7-2 and TRBJ1-1; the match to TRBD1 covers 8 bases. In germline, CDR1 is SGHTA, CDR2 FQGNSA. This CDR3 comprises 15 residues. The ends lost 5 bases at V and 8 bases at J; junction bases unmatched: 13. CDR3 in amino acids: CASSRSGQGLQEAFF. The CDR3 coding sequence is TGTGCCAGCAGCCGTAGCGGACAGGGCTTACAAGAAGCTTTCTTT.

The chain is built from TRBV5-1 and TRBJ1-1; D is uncertain. CDR1 and CDR2 from the germline V gene are SGHRS and YFSETQ. The ends were cut back, 5 bases at V and 5 bases at J, with 10 bases in the middle. This CDR3 comprises 12 residues. CDR3 bases: TGCGCCAGCAGAGACCGACGAACTGAAGCTTTCTTT. Translated, it gives CASRDRRTEAFF.

In DNA, the CDR3 is TGTGCCAGCAGCCCAGTGGGATCGGCTAGCACAGATACGCAGTATTTT. Its translation: CASSPVGSASTDTQYF. J is TRBJ2-3 and V is TRBV7-9; unclear D gene. The CDR3 length is 16 residues. Trimming took off 5 bases at V and 0 bases at J, with 15 bases between the two ends. CDR1 SEHNR and CDR2 FQNEAQ come from the germline V gene (reference sequence).

This clonotype has more than one count but fewer than ten. V usage is TRBV7-9 and J usage is TRBJ1-4; D ambiguous. The germline V gene encodes CDR1 SEHNR and CDR2 FQNEAQ (reference sequence). This CDR3 comprises 15 residues. The V end was cut by 5 bases, the J end by 4 bases, with 14 bases between. This CDR3 is CASSPPAGVNEKLFF. The CDR3 DNA is TGTGCCAGCAGCCCCCCCGCCGGAGTTAATGAAAAACTGTTTTTT.

The rearrangement links TRBV2 to TRBJ1-3; D may be TRBD1 (6 bases). The CDR3 contains 15 residues. CDR1 and CDR2 (germline): SNHLY, FYNNEI. V lost 7 bases to trimming and J lost 2 bases, with 15 bases between them. The CDR3 DNA follows: TGTGCCAGCAAGCTACAGGGAGGCGCTGGAAACACCATATATTTT. Amino acid sequence: CASKLQGGAGNTIYF. Full variable domain (rest looked up from reference TRBV2 and TRBJ1-3): EPEVTQTPSHQVTQMGQEVILRCVPISNHLYFYWYRQILGQKVEFLVSFYNNEISEKSEIFDDQFSVERPDGSNFTLKIRSTKLEDSAMYFCASKLQGGAGNTIYFGEGSWLTVV.

This clonotype was recorded a few times. V gene TRBV5-1 combines with J gene TRBJ2-5, with 10 nucleotides matching TRBD1. The CDR3 spans 15 residues. Trimming took 4 bases from V and 4 from J; bases not matched to a gene: 7. Per the germline V gene, CDR1 is SGHRS and CDR2 is YFSETQ. The CDR3 nucleotides are TGCGCCAGCAGCCCCGTGGGGGACAGGGGAGAGACCCAGTACTTC. Amino acid sequence: CASSPVGDRGETQYF.

This rearrangement joins TRBV3-1 to TRBJ1-4; D possibly corresponds to TRBD1 (5 bases). Trimming removed 0 bases at V and 7 bases at J, with 24 bases between. Germline values: CDR1 LGHDT, CDR2 YNNKEL (reference sequence). The CDR3 loop spans 19 amino acids. The CDR3 loop is CASSQDEASGTPLPEKLFF. CDR3 nucleotides: TGTGCCAGCAGCCAAGATGAGGCGAGCGGGACTCCCCTTCCTGAAAAACTGTTTTTT.

There are a few counts of this clonotype. The chain uses TRBV12-3 or TRBV12-4 and TRBJ1-2, with 7 positions matching TRBD1. V lost 6 bases to trimming and J lost 7 bases; unmatched junction nucleotides: 8. The CDR3 has 13 amino acids. CDR3 in DNA: TGTGCCAGCAGCGCACAGGGGTCAGGTGGCTACACCTTC. It encodes CASSAQGSGGYTF.

This clonotype appeared a few times. This sequence joins TRBV20-1 and TRBJ2-3; 14 bases fit TRBD2. V was clipped by 5 bases and J by 3 bases; unmatched bases: 10. The CDR3 loop spans 17 amino acids. Germline loops: CDR1 DFQATT, CDR2 SNEGSKA (reference sequence). CDR3 sequence (DNA): TGCAGTGCTCAGACTAGCGGGGGGGCTATTTTGACAGATACGCAGTATTTT. Translated, it gives CSAQTSGGAILTDTQYF.

Only a few counts were recorded for this clonotype. The V and J genes are TRBV7-2 and TRBJ2-3, with 13 bases aligning to TRBD2. This CDR3 region has 15 residues. V shed 1 base, J shed 12 bases, and the junction held 7 bases outside the gene matches. The germline V gene encodes CDR1 SGHTA and CDR2 FQGNSA. CDR3 sequence reads: CASSLGGLAGLGQYF. The CDR3 DNA reads as TGTGCCAGCAGCTTAGGGGGACTAGCGGGGCTGGGCCAGTATTTT.

The chain uses TRBV6-6 and TRBJ1-5, with D possibly matching TRBD1 (5 bases). This CDR3 is built from 14 residues. With 3 bases removed from V and 7 bases from J, the gap between germline ends came to 13 bases. CDR1 is MNHNY and CDR2 is SVGAGI in the germline V gene (reference sequence). The CDR3 sequence is CASSYPQGGQPQHF. CDR3 in DNA: TGTGCCAGCAGTTATCCTCAGGGCGGGCAGCCCCAGCATTTT.

This clonotype was counted a single time. This chain uses TRBV6-2 or TRBV6-3 with TRBJ2-7; D is unclear. The germline V gene has CDR1 MNHEY and CDR2 SVGEGT. The V end lost 11 bases, the J end lost 4 bases, and 12 bases lay between the germline ends. The CDR3 contains 11 residues. CDR3 nucleotides: TGTGCCGGTTTACAGCAGTACGAGCAGTACGTC. Protein product: CAGLQQYEQYV.

The chain carries TRBV5-1 and TRBJ1-1; D is unresolved. Germline loops: CDR1 SGHRS, CDR2 YFSETQ. V was shortened by 4 bases and J by 0 bases, with 16 bases between the two germline ends. The CDR3 contains 16 residues. CDR3 loop: CASSPGAGYLNTEAFF. CDR3 sequence (DNA): TGCGCCAGCAGCCCCGGCGCGGGTTACCTGAACACTGAAGCTTTCTTT.

The gene calls are TRBV6-5 and TRBJ1-1; D is unresolved. Germline V CDR1 and CDR2: MNHEY, SVGAGI. Trimming stripped 5 bases from V and 8 bases from J, with 15 bases between. This CDR3 region has 13 residues. CDR3 in amino acids: CASSTPRSAEAFF. The CDR3 bases are TGTGCCAGCAGTACCCCACGGTCCGCGGAAGCTTTCTTT.

The chain joins TRBV3-1 to TRBJ2-5; D perhaps matches TRBD1 (6 bases). The CDR3 loop spans 15 amino acids. CDR1 is LGHDT, CDR2 YNNKEL, per germline (reference sequence). V lost 8 bases to trimming and J lost 5 bases, with 21 bases between them. CDR3 bases: TGTGCCAGCGAGTTAACAGGGACAACTTCGGAGACCCAGTACTTC. Residues: CASELTGTTSETQYF.

There are a few counts of this clonotype. The rearrangement joins TRBV7-9 to TRBJ2-5; the match to TRBD2 covers 8 bases. The V gene end was trimmed by 5 bases and the J gene end by 5 bases; junction bases not matched to a gene: 7. Germline assignment: CDR1 SEHNR and CDR2 FQNEAQ (reference sequence). This CDR3 has 14 amino acids. The CDR3 nucleotides are TGTGCCAGCAGCCTGCGGGGGGTAGGGGAGACCCAGTACTTC. Translated: CASSLRGVGETQYF. Combining the CDR3 with reference TRBV7-9 and TRBJ2-5 gives the whole variable domain DTGVSQNPRHKITKRGQNVTFRCDPISEHNRLYWYRQTLGQGPEFLTYFQNEAQLEKSRLLSDRFSAERPKGSFSTLEIQRTEQGDSAMYLCASSLRGVGETQYFGPGTRLLVL.

This clonotype was detected only a few times. The CDR3 spells CSGQQGTQETQYF. The CDR3 nucleotides read TGCAGTGGCCAACAGGGGACCCAAGAGACCCAGTACTTC. The chain employs TRBV20-1 and TRBJ2-5, with 7 positions matching TRBD1. V lost 7 bases and J lost 1; bases outside the gene matches: 6. Per germline, CDR1 DFQATT and CDR2 SNEGSKA (reference sequence). The CDR3 spans 13 residues.